The rows below give T cell receptor beta chains drawn from one sample of a study of T cells after yellow fever vaccination. TCRdb re-called the 5' RACE reads with MiXCR, one entry per CDR3 protein. Altogether approximately 550,000 distinct CDR3 sequences are present, less than 20% being singletons, with the ten largest covering roughly an eighth. Source: PBMCs, taken 15 days after the yellow fever booster vaccination. These receptors were collected from a man younger than 45 who received the YFV17D yellow fever vaccine. CDR3s include the opening cysteine and the closing phenylalanine or tryptophan. Fields, in order: V gene, J gene, D gene, clone size, CDR3 DNA, CDR3 protein. D genes are given only for firm matches. Where a row states a size, it is once, few, many or the class of an expanded clone; other rows omit it.

TRBV15	TRBJ2-5	TRBD1	.	TGTGCCACCAGCTTCCGGACAGGACGCAAAGAGACCCAGTACTTC	CATSFRTGRKETQYF
TRBV25-1	TRBJ1-2	.	few	TGTGCCAGCAGTAGTGTGGGGGGCTACACCTTC	CASSSVGGYTF
TRBV20-1	TRBJ2-5	TRBD2	.	TGCAGTGTGACTAGCGGGATCCAAGAGACCCAGTACTTC	CSVTSGIQETQYF
TRBV4-2	TRBJ2-4	.	.	TGTGCCAGCAGCCAGTTGAGACCGTCAGGGGTGGCCAAAAACATTCAGTACTTC	CASSQLRPSGVAKNIQYF
TRBV19	TRBJ1-5	.	.	TGTGCCAGTAGTACCTCAAGTAGCCGACGCGGCGCGTATCAGCCCCAGCATTTT	CASSTSSSRRGAYQPQHF
TRBV6-5	TRBJ1-6	.	.	TGTGCCAGCAGTTACGGGCCGACCCAGGGTTCACCCCTCCACTTT	CASSYGPTQGSPLHF
TRBV30	TRBJ1-4	.	.	TGTGCCTGGAGTGTTAAGGGGACGGGAGACGAAAAACTGTTTTTT	CAWSVKGTGDEKLFF
TRBV20-1	TRBJ1-2	TRBD1	few	TGCAGTGCTAGAGAGGGACAGATCTATGGCTACACCTTC	CSAREGQIYGYTF
TRBV29-1	TRBJ1-2	.	.	TGCAGCGTTGAAGGAACAAGGGGGTCCTATGGCTACACCTTC	CSVEGTRGSYGYTF
TRBV12-3/TRBV12-4	TRBJ2-7	.	.	TGTGCCAGCGGGACGGGCTACGAGCAGTACTTC	CASGTGYEQYF
TRBV15	TRBJ2-5	TRBD2	few	TGTGCCACCAGCAGACTCCAACTGGGGGGGGGGACCCAGTACTTC	CATSRLQLGGGTQYF
TRBV7-2	TRBJ2-5	.	few	TGTGCCAGCAGCTTAGCTAGTATATCAGGCCAAGAGACCCAGTACTTC	CASSLASISGQETQYF
TRBV20-1	TRBJ2-1	.	.	TGCAGTGCTAAGGGGGCTAGCGGAGGGAAGCAGTTCTTC	CSAKGASGGKQFF
TRBV4-3	TRBJ2-2	TRBD1	.	TGCGCCAGCAGCCGGAGACAGGGGGCTAACACCGGGGAGCTGTTTTTT	CASSRRQGANTGELFF
TRBV3-1	TRBJ2-5	.	few	TGTGCCAGCAGCCAAGTCGATCGGGCCCAGTACTTC	CASSQVDRAQYF
TRBV10-3	TRBJ1-2	.	.	TGTGCCATCAGTGTTGGGGGCTTTGGCTATGGCTACACCTTC	CAISVGGFGYGYTF
TRBV12-3/TRBV12-4	TRBJ2-1	TRBD2	.	TGTGCCAGCAGCTCGAGGACTAGCGGGATCATCAATGAGCAGTTCTTC	CASSSRTSGIINEQFF
TRBV29-1	TRBJ1-3	.	.	TGCAGCGTTGTGCCCCCGGGCTCTGGAAACACCATATATTTT	CSVVPPGSGNTIYF
TRBV5-6	TRBJ2-3	TRBD1	.	TGTGCCAGCAGCCTCAAGGGACAGGGAAACAGAGATACGCAGTATTTT	CASSLKGQGNRDTQYF
TRBV4-2	TRBJ2-1	.	.	TGTGCCAGCAGCCAAGAGGTAACTACTAGTTGGGTATTGCTCTTC	CASSQEVTTSWVLLF
TRBV7-2	TRBJ2-1	TRBD2	.	TGTGCCAGCAGCTTAGACCTGGCTAGCGGGAGAGTTGAGCAGTTCTTC	CASSLDLASGRVEQFF
TRBV10-3	TRBJ2-5	.	.	TGTGCCATCAGTGAGCCCCAGGGGAGATATGAAGAGACCCAGTACTTC	CAISEPQGRYEETQYF